This entry is about one TCR beta chain. The data belong to a study of blood T cell repertoires in COVID-19. The wider study: Spain, Italy and the United States supplied samples that represented acute and convalescent COVID-19. T cells, B-cell-depleted T cells, or PBMCs provided the cDNA or gDNA that served as material.

This CDR3 contains 15 residues. V was clipped by 5 bases and J by 0 bases; unmatched bases: 5. In germline, CDR1 is PRHDT, CDR2 FYEKMQ (reference sequence). In the original processing: The authors estimated nucleated cell counts from reference gene primer amplification. Some clones are missing from TCRdb's copy, which holds only in-frame ones; the method was immunoSEQ multiplex PCR. V, J and clone size reflect that table, while D and trimming were determined from the DNA. The repertoire holds about 200,000 clones, with approximately 88% as singletons. The chain combines TRBV13 with TRBJ2-5, with 8 bases identical to TRBD1. The TCR comes from a man aged 40-49 years with acute or convalescent COVID-19. The sample was peripheral blood. The CDR3 DNA is TGTGCCAGCAGCATGGACAGGGAGTACCAAGAGACCCAGTACTTC. Protein product: CASSMDREYQETQYF.